This T cell receptor (beta chain) was sequenced in a study of blood T cell repertoires in COVID-19. The repertoire was sequenced with immunoSEQ multiplex PCR; TCRdb's copy has only in-frame clones and lacks some. The profile shows roughly 89,000 clones, 65% to 85% of them singletons. CDR1 and CDR2 from the germline V gene are SGDLS and YYNGEE. The CDR3 has 15 residues. V was trimmed by 0 bases and J by 6 bases, leaving 16 bases between them. The receptor was derived from an elderly woman with acute or convalescent COVID-19. The chain combines TRBV9 with TRBJ2-7, with D possibly TRBD2 on 6 matching bases. The specimen sequenced was peripheral blood. The CDR3, as DNA: TGTGCCAGCAGCGTAGATCGGGGACTGGCTTCCGAGCAGTACTTC. Translating it yields CASSVDRGLASEQYF.